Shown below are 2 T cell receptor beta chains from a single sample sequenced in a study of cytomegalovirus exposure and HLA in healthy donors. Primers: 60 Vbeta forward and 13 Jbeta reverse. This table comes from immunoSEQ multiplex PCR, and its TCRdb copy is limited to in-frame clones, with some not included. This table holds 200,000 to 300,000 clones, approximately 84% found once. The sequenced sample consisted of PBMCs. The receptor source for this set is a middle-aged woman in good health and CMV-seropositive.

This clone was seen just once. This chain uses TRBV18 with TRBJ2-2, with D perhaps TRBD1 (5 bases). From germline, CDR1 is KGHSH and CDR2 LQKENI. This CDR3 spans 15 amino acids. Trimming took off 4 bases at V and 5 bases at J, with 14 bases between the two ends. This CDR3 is CASSLYEGVTGELFF. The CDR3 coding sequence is TGTGCCAGCTCACTCTATGAAGGGGTTACCGGGGAGCTGTTTTTT. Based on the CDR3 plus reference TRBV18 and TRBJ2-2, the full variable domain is NAGVMQNPRHLVRRRGQEARLRCSPMKGHSHVYWYRQLPEEGLKFMVYLQKENIIDESGMPKERFSAEFPKEGPSILRIQQVVRGDSAAYFCASSLYEGVTGELFFGEGSRLTVL.

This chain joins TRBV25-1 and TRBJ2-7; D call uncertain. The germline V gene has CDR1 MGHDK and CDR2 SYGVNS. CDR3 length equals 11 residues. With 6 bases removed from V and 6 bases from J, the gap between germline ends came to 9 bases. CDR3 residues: CASRSGLEQYF. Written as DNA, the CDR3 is TGTGCCAGCAGGTCAGGCCTCGAGCAGTACTTC.